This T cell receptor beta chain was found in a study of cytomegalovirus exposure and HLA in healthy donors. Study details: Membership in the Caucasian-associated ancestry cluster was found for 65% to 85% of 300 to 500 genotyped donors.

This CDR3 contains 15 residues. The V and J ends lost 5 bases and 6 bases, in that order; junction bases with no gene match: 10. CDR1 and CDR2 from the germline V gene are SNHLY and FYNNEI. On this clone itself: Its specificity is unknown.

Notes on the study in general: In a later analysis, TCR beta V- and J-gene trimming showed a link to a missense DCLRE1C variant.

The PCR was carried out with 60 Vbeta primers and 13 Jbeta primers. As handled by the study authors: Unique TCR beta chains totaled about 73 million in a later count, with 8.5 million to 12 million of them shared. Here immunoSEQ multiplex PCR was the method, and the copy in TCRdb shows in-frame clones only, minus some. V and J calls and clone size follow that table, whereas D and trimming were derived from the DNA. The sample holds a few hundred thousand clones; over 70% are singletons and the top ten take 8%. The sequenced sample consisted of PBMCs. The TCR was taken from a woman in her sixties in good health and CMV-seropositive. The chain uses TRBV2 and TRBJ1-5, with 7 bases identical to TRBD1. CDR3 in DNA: TGTGCCAGCAGTCCAACCCGACAGGGTAGTCAGCCCCAGCATTTT. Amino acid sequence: CASSPTRQGSQPQHF.